This entry lists 6 T cell receptor beta chains sequenced from one sample in a study of blood T cells in healthy people across ages. Using a J-beta primer mix together with a sample-barcoded 5' primer, a second PCR was run for roughly 6 to 11 cycles. TCRdb recomputed calls from the 5' RACE reads with MiXCR, one row per CDR3 protein. The sample lists roughly 1,700,000 distinct CDR3 sequences; about 28% were seen once. Specimen: blood. The origin of the receptors is a woman aged 25-40 years in good health.

This clonotype has a handful of counts. The V gene is TRBV24-1, the J gene TRBJ2-1; TRBD1 aligns across 8 bases. This CDR3 is built from 18 residues. Trimming cost V 3 bases and J 7 bases; bases outside gene matches: 16. Germline V CDR1 and CDR2: KGHDR, SFDVKD. The CDR3 is CATSDTSRTGKILNEQFF. CDR3 DNA sequence: TGTGCCACCAGTGATACGAGTCGGACAGGGAAGATATTAAATGAGCAGTTCTTC.

The genes are TRBV5-1 and TRBJ2-7; D possibly corresponds to TRBD2 (7 bases). The CDR3 is 15 residues long. The V gene lost 0 bases and the J gene lost 4 bases, with 14 bases spanning the gap. CDR1 SGHRS and CDR2 YFSETQ come from the germline V gene. The CDR3 is CASSLEGGGYYEQYF. The CDR3 DNA sequence: TGCGCCAGCAGCTTGGAAGGCGGGGGCTATTACGAGCAGTACTTC.

DNA for the CDR3: TGTGCCAGCAGCCCCCTCCTCAGGGATGAGCAGTTCTTC. This sequence encodes CASSPLLRDEQFF. The rearrangement links TRBV7-2 to TRBJ2-1; D possibly corresponds to TRBD1 (5 bases). The CDR3 is 13 amino acids. The V end lost 5 bases, the J end lost 8 bases, and 13 bases lay between the germline ends. The V gene's germline CDR1 is SGHTA and CDR2 FQGNSA. The full variable domain, its missing parts supplied by reference TRBV7-2 and TRBJ2-1, is GAGVSQSPSNKVTEKGKDVELRCDPISGHTALYWYRQSLGQGLEFLIYFQGNSAPDKSGLPSDRFSAERTGGSVSTLTIQRTQQEDSAVYLCASSPLLRDEQFFGPGTRLTVL.

This chain joins TRBV6-1 and TRBJ1-1; the D gene is possibly TRBD1 (6 bases). V lost 8 bases, J lost 0 bases, and 13 bases lay in between. The CDR3 consists of 14 residues. Germline loops: CDR1 MNHNS, CDR2 SASEGT. The CDR3 nucleotides are TGTGCCAGCCGGGCGGGGGCCCTGAACACTGAAGCTTTCTTT. Translating gives CASRAGALNTEAFF.

There are many counts of this clonotype. V is TRBV29-1 and J is TRBJ2-1; TRBD2 matches at 7 bases. This CDR3 is built from 12 residues. CDR1 and CDR2 from the germline V gene are SQVTM and ANQGSEA. J gave up 7 bases and V 4 bases, and 4 bases lay outside the gene matches. CDR3 sequence (DNA): TGCAGCGTTGGGGGGGGGTGGAATGAGCAGTTCTTC. Amino acid sequence: CSVGGGWNEQFF.

V and J are TRBV29-1 and TRBJ1-2; D perhaps matches TRBD1 (5 bases). Trimming removed 2 bases from V and 12 bases from J, with 25 bases in between. The length of the CDR3 is 15 residues. The germline V gene encodes CDR1 SQVTM and CDR2 ANQGSEA. DNA for the CDR3: TGCAGCGTTGAACGACCGCCTCAGGGACGGCGCGGCCACACCTTC. Amino acids: CSVERPPQGRRGHTF.